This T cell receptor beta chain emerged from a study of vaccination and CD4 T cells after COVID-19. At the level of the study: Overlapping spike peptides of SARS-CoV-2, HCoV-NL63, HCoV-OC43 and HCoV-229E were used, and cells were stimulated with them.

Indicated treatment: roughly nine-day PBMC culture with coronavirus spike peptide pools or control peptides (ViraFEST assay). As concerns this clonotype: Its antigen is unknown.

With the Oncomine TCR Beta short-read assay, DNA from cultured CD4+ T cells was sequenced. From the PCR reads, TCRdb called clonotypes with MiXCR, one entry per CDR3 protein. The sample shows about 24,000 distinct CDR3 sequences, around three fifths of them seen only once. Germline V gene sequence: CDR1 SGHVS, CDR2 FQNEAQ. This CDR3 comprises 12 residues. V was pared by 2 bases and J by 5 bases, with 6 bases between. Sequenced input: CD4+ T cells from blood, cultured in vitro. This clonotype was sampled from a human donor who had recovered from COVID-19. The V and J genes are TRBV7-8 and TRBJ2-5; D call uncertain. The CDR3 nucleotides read TGTGCCAGCAGCTTAATTTGGGAGACCCAGTACTTC. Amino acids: CASSLIWETQYF.